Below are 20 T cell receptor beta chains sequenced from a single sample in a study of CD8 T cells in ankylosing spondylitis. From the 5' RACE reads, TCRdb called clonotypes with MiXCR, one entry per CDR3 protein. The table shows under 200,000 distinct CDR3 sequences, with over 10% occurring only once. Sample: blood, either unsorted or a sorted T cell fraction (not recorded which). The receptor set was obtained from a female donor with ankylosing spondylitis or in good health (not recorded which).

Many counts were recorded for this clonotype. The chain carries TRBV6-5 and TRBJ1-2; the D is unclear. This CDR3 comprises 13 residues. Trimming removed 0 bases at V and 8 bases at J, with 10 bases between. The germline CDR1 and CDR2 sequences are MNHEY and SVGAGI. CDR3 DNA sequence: TGTGCCAGCAGTTACTCGCAAGTTGGAGGCTACACCTTC. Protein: CASSYSQVGGYTF.

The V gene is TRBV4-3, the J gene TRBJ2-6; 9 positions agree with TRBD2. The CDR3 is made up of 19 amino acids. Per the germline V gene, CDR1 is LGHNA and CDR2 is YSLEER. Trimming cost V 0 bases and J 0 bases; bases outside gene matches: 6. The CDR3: CASSQDSLAGYSGANVLTF. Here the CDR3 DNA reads TGCGCCAGCAGCCAAGATTCGCTAGCGGGATACTCTGGGGCCAACGTCCTGACTTTC.

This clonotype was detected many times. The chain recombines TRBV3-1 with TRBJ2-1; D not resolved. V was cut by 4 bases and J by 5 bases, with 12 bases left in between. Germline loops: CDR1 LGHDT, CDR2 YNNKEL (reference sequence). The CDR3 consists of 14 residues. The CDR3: CASSPTLNHNEQFF. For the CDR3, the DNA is TGTGCCAGCAGCCCAACCCTAAATCACAATGAGCAGTTCTTC.

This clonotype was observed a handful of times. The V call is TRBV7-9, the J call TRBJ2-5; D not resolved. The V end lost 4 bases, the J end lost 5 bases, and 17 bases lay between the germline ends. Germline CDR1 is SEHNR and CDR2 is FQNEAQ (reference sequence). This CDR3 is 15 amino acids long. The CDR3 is CASSSANGGRETQYF. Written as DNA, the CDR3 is TGTGCCAGCAGCTCGGCCAATGGCGGACGGGAGACCCAGTACTTC.

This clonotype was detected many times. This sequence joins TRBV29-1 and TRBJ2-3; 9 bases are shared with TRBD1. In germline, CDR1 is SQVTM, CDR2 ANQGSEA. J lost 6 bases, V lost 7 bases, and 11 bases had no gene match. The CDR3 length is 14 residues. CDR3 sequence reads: CSAAAGTGLDTQYF. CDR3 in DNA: TGCAGCGCCGCGGCCGGGACAGGGTTGGATACGCAGTATTTT.

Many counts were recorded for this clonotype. The CDR3 sequence is CASSLQANGNQPQHF. CDR3 bases: TGTGCCAGCAGTTTACAGGCCAATGGCAATCAGCCCCAGCATTTT. The chain combines TRBV27 with TRBJ1-5; D gene unclear. V gave up 2 bases and J gave up 2 bases, with 10 bases separating them. The germline V gene encodes CDR1 MNHEY and CDR2 SMNVEV (reference sequence). This CDR3 contains 15 residues.

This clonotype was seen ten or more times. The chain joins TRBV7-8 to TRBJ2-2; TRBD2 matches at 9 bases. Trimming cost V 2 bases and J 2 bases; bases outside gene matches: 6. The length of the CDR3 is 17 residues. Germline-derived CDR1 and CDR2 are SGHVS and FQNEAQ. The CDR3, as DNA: TGTGCCAGCAGCTTAAGAGCGGGAGGTATCAACACCGGGGAGCTGTTTTTT. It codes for CASSLRAGGINTGELFF.

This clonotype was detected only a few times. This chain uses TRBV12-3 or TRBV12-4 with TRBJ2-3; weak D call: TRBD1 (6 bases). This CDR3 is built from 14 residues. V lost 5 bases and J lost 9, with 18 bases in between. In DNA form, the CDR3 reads TGTGCCAGCAGTGCAGGCCAGACAGGCCCGACGCAGTATTTT. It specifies CASSAGQTGPTQYF.

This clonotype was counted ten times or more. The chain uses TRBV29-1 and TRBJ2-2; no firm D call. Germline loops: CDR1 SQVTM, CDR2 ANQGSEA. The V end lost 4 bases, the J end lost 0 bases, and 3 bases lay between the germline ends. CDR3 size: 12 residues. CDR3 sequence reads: CSVGTNTGELFF. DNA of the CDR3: TGCAGCGTTGGTACGAACACCGGGGAGCTGTTTTTT.

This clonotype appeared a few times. CDR3 DNA sequence: TGTGCCAGCATTTCCAGGTGGACGCCTGATGAGCAGTTCTTC. Protein: CASISRWTPDEQFF. The chain combines TRBV6-2 or TRBV6-3 with TRBJ2-1; D is unresolved. With 7 bases removed from V and 8 bases from J, the gap between germline ends came to 18 bases. This CDR3 contains 14 residues. Germline-derived CDR1 and CDR2 are MNHEY and SVGEGT.

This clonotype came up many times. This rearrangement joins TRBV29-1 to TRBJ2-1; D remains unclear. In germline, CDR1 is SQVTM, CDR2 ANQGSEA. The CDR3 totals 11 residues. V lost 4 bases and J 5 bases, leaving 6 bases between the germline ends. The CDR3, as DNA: TGCAGCGTTGGCACCCACAATGAGCAGTTCTTC. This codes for CSVGTHNEQFF.

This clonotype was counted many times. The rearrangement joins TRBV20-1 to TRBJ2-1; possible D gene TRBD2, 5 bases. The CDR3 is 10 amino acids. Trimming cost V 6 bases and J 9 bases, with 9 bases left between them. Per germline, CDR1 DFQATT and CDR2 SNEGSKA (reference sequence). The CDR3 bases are TGCAGTGCCCCGGGATCTGAGCAGTTCTTC. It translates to CSAPGSEQFF.

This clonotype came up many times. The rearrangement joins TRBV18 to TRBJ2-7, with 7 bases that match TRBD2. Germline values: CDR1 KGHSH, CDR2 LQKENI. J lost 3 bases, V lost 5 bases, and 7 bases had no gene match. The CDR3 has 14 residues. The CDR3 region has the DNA TGTGCCAGCTCAAAAGCGGGAATCGACTACGAGCAGTACTTC. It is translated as CASSKAGIDYEQYF.

CDR3 in amino acids: CASSVVGGFGTEAFF. CDR3 DNA sequence: TGTGCCAGCAGCGTAGTGGGGGGGTTCGGCACTGAAGCTTTCTTT. This chain links TRBV9 with TRBJ1-1, with TRBD1 as a possible D gene (5 bases). The CDR3 has 15 amino acids. Per germline, CDR1 SGDLS and CDR2 YYNGEE. Trimming cost V 0 bases and J 4 bases, with 13 bases left between them.

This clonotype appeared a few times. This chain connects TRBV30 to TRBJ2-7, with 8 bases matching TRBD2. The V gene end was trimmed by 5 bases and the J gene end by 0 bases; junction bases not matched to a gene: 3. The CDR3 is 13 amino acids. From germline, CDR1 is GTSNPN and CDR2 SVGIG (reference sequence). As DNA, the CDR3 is TGTGCCTGGGCTAGCGGGCGCTCCTACGAGCAGTACTTC. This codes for CAWASGRSYEQYF.

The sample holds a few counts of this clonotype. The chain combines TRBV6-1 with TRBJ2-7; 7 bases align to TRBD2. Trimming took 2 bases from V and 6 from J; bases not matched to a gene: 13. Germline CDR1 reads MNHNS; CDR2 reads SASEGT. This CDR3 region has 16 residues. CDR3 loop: CASSEPGLPSVGEQYF. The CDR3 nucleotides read TGTGCCAGCAGTGAACCGGGACTACCTTCGGTTGGCGAGCAGTACTTC.

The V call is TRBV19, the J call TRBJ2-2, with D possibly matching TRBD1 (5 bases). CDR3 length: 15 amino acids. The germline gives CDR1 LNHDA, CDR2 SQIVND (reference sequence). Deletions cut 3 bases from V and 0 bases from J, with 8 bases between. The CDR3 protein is CASSIWGANTGELFF. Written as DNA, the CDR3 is TGTGCCAGTAGTATTTGGGGCGCGAACACCGGGGAGCTGTTTTTT.

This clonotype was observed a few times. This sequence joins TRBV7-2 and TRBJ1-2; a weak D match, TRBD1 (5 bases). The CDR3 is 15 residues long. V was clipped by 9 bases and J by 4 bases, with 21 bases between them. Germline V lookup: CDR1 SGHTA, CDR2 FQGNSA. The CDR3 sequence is CASQTDSQRGYGYTF. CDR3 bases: TGTGCCAGTCAGACAGATAGCCAGAGGGGCTATGGCTACACCTTC.

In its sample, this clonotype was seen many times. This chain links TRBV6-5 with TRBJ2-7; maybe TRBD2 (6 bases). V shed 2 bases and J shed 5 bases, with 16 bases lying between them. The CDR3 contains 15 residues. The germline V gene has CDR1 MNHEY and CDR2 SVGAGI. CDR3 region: CASSYQPGTYHEQYF. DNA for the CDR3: TGTGCCAGCAGTTACCAACCCGGGACTTACCACGAGCAGTACTTC.

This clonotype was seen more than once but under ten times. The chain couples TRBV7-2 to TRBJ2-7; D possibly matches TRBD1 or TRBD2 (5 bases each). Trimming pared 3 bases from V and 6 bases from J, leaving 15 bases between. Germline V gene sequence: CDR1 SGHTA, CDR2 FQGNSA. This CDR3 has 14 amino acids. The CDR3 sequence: CASSFGTLIPEQYF. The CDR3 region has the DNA TGTGCCAGCAGCTTTGGGACCCTGATTCCCGAGCAGTACTTC.